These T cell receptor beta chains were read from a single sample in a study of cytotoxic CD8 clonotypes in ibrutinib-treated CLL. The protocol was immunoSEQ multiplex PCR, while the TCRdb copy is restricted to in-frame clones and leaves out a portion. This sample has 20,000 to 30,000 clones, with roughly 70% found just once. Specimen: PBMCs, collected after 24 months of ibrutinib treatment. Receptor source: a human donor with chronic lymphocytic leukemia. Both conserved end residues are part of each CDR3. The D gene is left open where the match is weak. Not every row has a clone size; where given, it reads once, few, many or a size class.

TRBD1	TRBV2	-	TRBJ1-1	TGTGCCAGCAGACCCGGACAGGGCTTGGCTGAAGCTTTCTTT	CASRPGQGLAEAFF
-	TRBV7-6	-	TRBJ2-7	TGTGCCAGCAGCTCAGGGGGGCTGTCGCCCTACGAGCAGTACTTC	CASSSGGLSPYEQYF
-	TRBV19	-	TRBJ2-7	TGTGCCAGTAGTTTCCGGGACTACGAGCAGTACTTC	CASSFRDYEQYF
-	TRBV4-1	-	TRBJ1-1	TGCGCCAGCAGCCAGGGTATGGACACTGAAGCTTTCTTT	CASSQGMDTEAFF
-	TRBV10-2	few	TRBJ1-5	TGCGCCAGCAGCCTCTTGGGGCAGGGGAATCAGCCCCAGCATTTT	CASSLLGQGNQPQHF
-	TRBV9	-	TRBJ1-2	TGTGCCAGCAGCTCCGCCCAAAACTATGGCTACACCTTC	CASSSAQNYGYTF
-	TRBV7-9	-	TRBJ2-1	TGTGCCAGCAGCTTAGGTCTTTACAATGAGCAGTTCTTC	CASSLGLYNEQFF
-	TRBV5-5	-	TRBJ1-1	TGTGCCAGCAGCTTGGAGTCATGGGGTTTGCAGCCTGAAGCTTTCTTT	CASSLESWGLQPEAFF
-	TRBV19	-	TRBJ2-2	TGTGCCAGTAGCAGCAAAAGGGTGTGGGGCGGGGAGCTGTTTTTT	CASSSKRVWGGELFF
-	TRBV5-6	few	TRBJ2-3	TGTGCCAGCAGCTTAGGGTCCGCTAGCACAGATACGCAGTATTTT	CASSLGSASTDTQYF
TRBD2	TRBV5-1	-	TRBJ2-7	TGCGCCAGCAGCTGGTTCGGGGGGAGCACGTACTTC	CASSWFGGSTYF
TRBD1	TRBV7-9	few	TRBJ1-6	TGTGCCAGCACCGGGACAGGGTCATCACCCCTCCACTTT	CASTGTGSSPLHF
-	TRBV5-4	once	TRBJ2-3	TGTGCCAGCAGCTTGGACCCACGTCCCACAGATACGCAGTATTTT	CASSLDPRPTDTQYF
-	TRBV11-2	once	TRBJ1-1	TGTGCCAGCAGCTTAGGGACAGTGAACACTGAAGCTTTCTTT	CASSLGTVNTEAFF
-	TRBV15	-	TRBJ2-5	TGTGCCACCAGCAGCGACGCGGCAGCTCAAGAGACCCAGTACTTC	CATSSDAAAQETQYF
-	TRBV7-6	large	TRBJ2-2	TGTGCCAGCAGCTTTTACACCGGGGAGCTGTTTTTT	CASSFYTGELFF
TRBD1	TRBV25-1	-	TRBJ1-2	TGTGCCAGCAGTGAATACGGACAGGGGAGAGACTATGGCTACACCTTC	CASSEYGQGRDYGYTF
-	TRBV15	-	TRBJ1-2	TGTGCCACCAGCTGGAGCTTAAGTACCTATGGCTACACCTTC	CATSWSLSTYGYTF
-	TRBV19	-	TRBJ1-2	TGTGCCAGTAGTATGGGTCTGCATCACTATGGCTACACCTTC	CASSMGLHHYGYTF
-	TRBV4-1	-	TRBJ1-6	TGCGCCAGCCCCGCGGCCAGTTCGGACCGACCCCTCCACTTT	CASPAASSDRPLHF
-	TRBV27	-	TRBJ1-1	TGTGCCAGCAGTTTAAGCAGGAACACTGAAGCTTTCTTT	CASSLSRNTEAFF
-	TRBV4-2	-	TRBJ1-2	TGTGCCAGCAGCCAAGGTCCAGGGGCGGCCTTCTATGGCTACACCTTC	CASSQGPGAAFYGYTF
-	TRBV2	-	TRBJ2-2	TGTGCCAGGGAATACACCGGGGAGCTGTTTTTT	CAREYTGELFF
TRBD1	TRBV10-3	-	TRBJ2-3	TGTGCCATCAATCAGGGGGCAGATACGCAGTATTTT	CAINQGADTQYF
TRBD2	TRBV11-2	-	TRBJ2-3	TGTGCCAGCAGCTTGTCCGGGGGGGCGGGCCAGCAGTATTTT	CASSLSGGAGQQYF
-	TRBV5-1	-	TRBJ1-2	TGCGCCAGCAGCCCGGGGACAAACCCCAGGAACTATGGCTACACCTTC	CASSPGTNPRNYGYTF
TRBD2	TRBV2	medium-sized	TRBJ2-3	TGTGCCAGCAGCCATACTAGCGGGGGGGCCTCCTTCACAGATACGCAGTATTTT	CASSHTSGGASFTDTQYF
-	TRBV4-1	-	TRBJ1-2	TGCGCCAGCAGCCAAGAGGTCGGAGGAGAATCTAACTATGGCTACACCTTC	CASSQEVGGESNYGYTF
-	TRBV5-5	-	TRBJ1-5	TGTGCCAGCAGCTTGGCCCGGGGGGATCAGCCCCAGCATTTT	CASSLARGDQPQHF
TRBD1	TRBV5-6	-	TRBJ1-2	TGTGCCAGCAGCTTTCCGACAGGGAGAGCGCCGCACTATGGCTACACCTTC	CASSFPTGRAPHYGYTF
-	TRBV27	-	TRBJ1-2	TGTGCCAGCAGTATGACAGCTAACTATGGCTACACCTTC	CASSMTANYGYTF
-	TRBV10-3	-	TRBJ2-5	TGTGCCATCAGTGAGTCGGAAGAGACCCAGTACTTC	CAISESEETQYF
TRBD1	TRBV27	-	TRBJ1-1	TGTGCCAGCAGTTTACGGGCAGGGGGAAGCACTGAAGCTTTCTTT	CASSLRAGGSTEAFF
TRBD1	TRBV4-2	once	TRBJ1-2	TGTGCCAGCAGCCAAGAAGGGACAGGCAACTATGGCTACACCTTC	CASSQEGTGNYGYTF
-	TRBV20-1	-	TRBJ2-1	TGCAGTGCCAAAGACTACAATGAGCAGTTCTTC	CSAKDYNEQFF
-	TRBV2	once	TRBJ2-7	TGTGCCGCCCTCCTAGGGCAGGCTGACGAGCAGTACTTC	CAALLGQADEQYF
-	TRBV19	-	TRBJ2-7	TGTGCCAGTAGTGTAGAATTGAGCTCCTACGAGCAGTACTTC	CASSVELSSYEQYF
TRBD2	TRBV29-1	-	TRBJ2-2	TGCAGCGCGGGACTAAACACCGGGGAGCTGTTTTTT	CSAGLNTGELFF
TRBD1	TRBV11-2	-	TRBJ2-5	TGTGCCAGCAGCTATACAGGGGGCGCGGAGACCCAGTACTTC	CASSYTGGAETQYF
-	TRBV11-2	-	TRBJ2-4	TGTGCCAGCAGCTCGGGGAGGAGTAAAAACATTCAGTACTTC	CASSSGRSKNIQYF
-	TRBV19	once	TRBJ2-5	TGTGCCAGTAGTATAGTGGCCGGCCAAGAGACCCAGTACTTC	CASSIVAGQETQYF
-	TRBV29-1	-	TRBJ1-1	TGCAGCGTTGAGGATGAGGCTGAAGCTTTCTTT	CSVEDEAEAFF
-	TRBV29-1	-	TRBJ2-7	TGCAGCGTTATTGAAAATCAAGCCTACGAGCAGTACTTC	CSVIENQAYEQYF
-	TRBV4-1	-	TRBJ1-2	TGCGCCAGCAGCCAACGGTATAACTATGGCTACACCTTC	CASSQRYNYGYTF
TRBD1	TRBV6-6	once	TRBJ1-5	TGTGCCAGCAGTTTCAGGGGGAGCAATCAGCCCCAGCATTTT	CASSFRGSNQPQHF
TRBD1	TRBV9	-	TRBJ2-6	TGTGCCAGCAGCCCAGGGACAGGGATGAGCTCTGGGGCCAACGTCCTGACTTTC	CASSPGTGMSSGANVLTF
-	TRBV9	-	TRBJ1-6	TGTGCCAGCAGCGAGGGGGAGTTGTGGCCCCTCCACTTT	CASSEGELWPLHF
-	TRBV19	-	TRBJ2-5	TGTGCCAGTAAGGACGGGCCCGGTTACCAAGAGACCCAGTACTTC	CASKDGPGYQETQYF
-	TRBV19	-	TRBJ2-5	TGTGCCAGTAGTCATGGACGGAGACAAGAGACCCAGTACTTC	CASSHGRRQETQYF
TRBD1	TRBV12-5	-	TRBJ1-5	TGTGCTAGTGGTTTGGGGACAGGGCATCAGCCCCAGCATTTT	CASGLGTGHQPQHF
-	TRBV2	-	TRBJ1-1	TGTGCCAGCAGTGAAGGTCAGGGGAACACTGAAGCTTTCTTT	CASSEGQGNTEAFF
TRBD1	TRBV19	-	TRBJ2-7	TGTGCCAGTAGTATAGTTGGGACAGAATACGAGCAGTACTTC	CASSIVGTEYEQYF
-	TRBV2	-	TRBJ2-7	TGTGCCAGCACCTCGACACGGGAGACCTACGAGCAGTACTTC	CASTSTRETYEQYF